This T cell receptor beta chain comes out of a study of blood T cell repertoires in COVID-19. Study background: In each case, the material was cDNA or gDNA derived from T cells, B-cell-depleted T cells, or PBMCs.

CDR3 length: 13 residues. Germline assignment: CDR1 SGHAT and CDR2 FQNNGV. Trimming cost V 4 bases and J 7 bases; bases outside gene matches: 1. Measured with immunoSEQ multiplex PCR; TCRdb has only the in-frame clones, and not every one. Among around 370,000 clones, about 87% were seen once, and the ten largest hold about 6.9%. The sequencing input was peripheral blood. The rearrangement links TRBV11-2 to TRBJ2-7; 13 positions match TRBD2. This receptor was identified in a woman in her forties or fifties with COVID-19, enrolled during active disease. DNA for the CDR3: TGTGCCAGCAGCTCGGGACTAGCGGGGGAGCAGTACTTC. Translation: CASSSGLAGEQYF. Using reference TRBV11-2 and TRBJ2-7 for the parts outside the CDR3, the full variable domain is EAGVAQSPRYKIIEKRQSVAFWCNPISGHATLYWYQQILGQGPKLLIQFQNNGVVDDSQLPKDRFSAERLKGVDSTLKIQPAKLEDSAVYLCASSSGLAGEQYFGPGTRLTVT.